The 10 T cell receptor beta chains in this list originate from one sample, sequenced in a study of PD-L1 blockade in urothelial cancer. The assay was immunoSEQ multiplex PCR, and TCRdb's table has in-frame clones only and misses some. The top ten hold around 15% of the sample, which has about 14,000 clones, 88% seen once. Specimen: PBMCs, collected around atezolizumab (anti-PD-L1) treatment. Receptor source: a man between 65 and 85 years old with urothelial cancer.

This sequence joins TRBV5-1 and TRBJ2-2, with a weak D call TRBD2 (5 bases). Trimming cost V 7 bases and J 1 base, with 5 bases left between them. CDR3 length: 12 amino acids. Germline assignment: CDR1 SGHRS and CDR2 YFSETQ. The DNA for the CDR3 is TGCGCCAGCGGAGGGAACACCGGGGAGCTGTTTTTT. Its protein is CASGGNTGELFF.

The chain employs TRBV2 and TRBJ1-2, with D perhaps matching TRBD1 (6 bases). The length of the CDR3 is 12 residues. V was trimmed by 7 bases and J by 7 bases, leaving 13 bases between them. Per germline, CDR1 SNHLY and CDR2 FYNNEI. The CDR3 region has the DNA TGTGCCAGCAATTCTCGGACAGTTGGCTACACCTTC. Amino acids: CASNSRTVGYTF.

The rearrangement links TRBV11-1 to TRBJ2-1; 8 bases are a match to TRBD1. Germline V lookup: CDR1 SGHAT, CDR2 FQDESV (reference sequence). The junction had 8 bases not matched to a gene; V was cut back by 4 bases and J by 6 bases. This CDR3 is built from 15 residues. Written as DNA, the CDR3 is TGTGCCAGCAGCTCCAGGACAGGGATGGGCAATGAGCAGTTCTTC. This sequence encodes CASSSRTGMGNEQFF.

The chain combines TRBV10-1 with TRBJ1-1; TRBD1 matches 8 bases. Per the germline V gene, CDR1 is WNHNN and CDR2 is SYGVQD (reference sequence). This CDR3 comprises 13 residues. V trimming: 7 bases; J trimming: 3 bases; junction bases outside the gene matches: 4. The CDR3 bases are TGCGCCAGCAACGGACAGGGTTACACTGAAGCTTTCTTT. Protein product: CASNGQGYTEAFF.

The chain joins TRBV5-8 to TRBJ2-2, with TRBD2 matching 8 bases. Germline V gene lookup returns CDR1 SGHTS and CDR2 YDEGEE. The junction had 4 bases not matched to a gene; V was cut back by 8 bases and J by 1 base. The CDR3 has 14 amino acids. CDR3 sequence: CARGSGGNTGELFF. CDR3 DNA sequence: TGTGCCAGAGGAAGCGGGGGGAACACCGGGGAGCTGTTTTTT.

The rearrangement links TRBV18 to TRBJ2-2; possibly TRBD2 for D (6 bases). Trimming cost V 0 bases and J 0 bases, with 8 bases left between them. The germline V gene has CDR1 KGHSH and CDR2 LQKENI. This CDR3 has 16 amino acids. CDR3 in DNA: TGTGCCAGCTCACCACCGGAGGGCCCGAACACCGGGGAGCTGTTTTTT. It codes for CASSPPEGPNTGELFF.

This sequence joins TRBV5-4 and TRBJ2-4; TRBD2 matches 7 bases. Trimming removed 0 bases from V and 1 base from J; junction bases left unmatched: 1. Germline CDR1 and CDR2: SGHNT and YYREEE (reference sequence). The CDR3 totals 15 residues. The CDR3, as DNA: TGTGCCAGCAGCTTGGCGGGGGGTGCCAAAAACATTCAGTACTTC. Encoded protein: CASSLAGGAKNIQYF. Full variable domain (outside the CDR3, taken from reference TRBV5-4 and TRBJ2-4): ETGVTQSPTHLIKTRGQQVTLRCSSQSGHNTVSWYQQALGQGPQFIFQYYREEENGRGNFPPRFSGLQFPNYSSELNVNALELDDSALYLCASSLAGGAKNIQYFGAGTRLSVL.

J is TRBJ1-2 and V is TRBV5-1, with 8 positions matching TRBD1. V shed 4 bases, J shed 6 bases, and the junction held 8 bases outside the gene matches. There are 14 residues in the CDR3. Germline V gene data show CDR1 as SGHRS and CDR2 as YFSETQ. The CDR3 nucleotides read TGCGCCAGCAGCCAGGGGGGACAGGTGAATGGCTACACCTTC. Translating gives CASSQGGQVNGYTF.

The V call is TRBV2, the J call TRBJ2-5, with D unresolved. V lost 6 bases and J 1 base, leaving 3 bases between the germline ends. Germline V gene sequence: CDR1 SNHLY, CDR2 FYNNEI. The CDR3 extends over 11 amino acids. CDR3 sequence: CASSGQETQYF. Here the CDR3 DNA reads TGTGCCAGCAGCGGCCAAGAGACCCAGTACTTC.

This chain uses TRBV7-2 with TRBJ2-3; TRBD2 matches 7 bases. V shed 1 base, J shed 2 bases, and the junction held 9 bases outside the gene matches. Germline CDR1 SGHTA, CDR2 FQGNSA. This CDR3 has 17 residues. The CDR3 DNA follows: TGTGCCAGCAGCTTAGAGGTGGGGGGGAGTGCCACAGATACGCAGTATTTT. Amino acid sequence: CASSLEVGGSATDTQYF.